A selection of T cell receptor beta chains follows, all from one sample in a study of response to subunit inactivated influenza vaccine. From the RT-PCR reads, TCRdb called clonotypes with MiXCR, one entry per CDR3 protein. In the table there are about 240,000 distinct CDR3 sequences, more than 9% of which are singletons. Sequenced material: non-naive T cells sorted from PBMCs, taken 14 to 15 days before vaccination. The receptors stem from a man over 45 who received an inactivated influenza vaccine. Each CDR3 is given with its conserved first and last residue. D genes are given only for firm matches. A clone size is listed for some rows: how often the clone was seen (once, few, many), or a class if it is expanded.

clone_size d_call j_call v_call cdr3_aa cdr3_nt
- - TRBJ1-2 TRBV6-6 CASSFRDIYGYTF TGTGCCAGCAGTTTCAGGGATATCTATGGCTACACCTTC
few - TRBJ2-1 TRBV7-2 CASSPTGLSSYNEQFF TGTGCCAGCAGCCCCACGGGACTGAGCTCCTACAATGAGCAGTTCTTC
few - TRBJ1-1 TRBV30 CAWTATRGGYTEAFF TGTGCCTGGACCGCAACGCGGGGGGGCTACACTGAAGCTTTCTTT
many - TRBJ1-5 TRBV5-1 CASSPSGVLNQPQHF TGCGCCAGCAGCCCTTCCGGGGTCCTCAATCAGCCCCAGCATTTT
many - TRBJ2-1 TRBV29-1 CSAPIHLDNEQFF TGCAGCGCCCCTATTCACCTAGACAATGAGCAGTTCTTC
many TRBD1 TRBJ1-1 TRBV25-1 CASVGGVGTEAFF TGTGCCAGCGTAGGGGGCGTGGGTACTGAAGCTTTCTTT
few TRBD1 TRBJ2-7 TRBV19 CASSIRTGGSYEQYF TGTGCCAGTAGTATTCGGACAGGGGGGTCCTACGAGCAGTACTTC
many - TRBJ2-1 TRBV20-1 CSASEGVRNEQFF TGCAGTGCTAGTGAGGGTGTGAGGAATGAGCAGTTCTTC
many - TRBJ1-2 TRBV7-2 CASSLVDWPGGYTF TGTGCCAGCAGCTTAGTCGACTGGCCTGGCGGCTACACCTTC
- TRBD1 TRBJ1-1 TRBV2 CASSQGENTEAFF TGTGCCAGCAGTCAGGGGGAGAACACTGAAGCTTTCTTT
few - TRBJ2-1 TRBV20-1 CSARDVGTNSYNEQFF TGCAGTGCTAGAGATGTGGGGACCAACTCCTACAATGAGCAGTTCTTC
few TRBD1 TRBJ1-6 TRBV3-1 CASSQGLMTGGGSPLHF TGTGCCAGCAGCCAAGGATTGATGACAGGGGGCGGATCACCCCTCCACTTT
few TRBD2 TRBJ2-3 TRBV20-1 CSARDGGLAWLSLDTQYF TGCAGTGCTAGAGATGGCGGACTAGCCTGGCTTAGCCTCGATACGCAGTATTTT
few - TRBJ2-2 TRBV11-2 CASSSDKMGRELFF TGTGCCAGCAGCTCCGACAAGATGGGACGGGAGCTGTTTTTT
- TRBD1 TRBJ2-3 TRBV6-1 CASRGDRGTDTQYF TGTGCCAGCAGGGGGGACAGGGGTACAGATACGCAGTATTTT
- - TRBJ1-1 TRBV7-8 CASSLLSGTEAFF TGTGCCAGCAGCTTATTAAGTGGCACTGAAGCTTTCTTT
- TRBD2 TRBJ2-1 TRBV7-2 CASSSRGGYYNEQFF TGTGCCAGCAGCTCGCGGGGGGGGTACTACAATGAGCAGTTCTTC
few TRBD1 TRBJ2-1 TRBV20-1 CSARDSGTGMYLARDEQFF TGCAGTGCTAGAGATTCGGGGACAGGGATGTATCTGGCGAGGGATGAGCAGTTCTTC
- - TRBJ1-4 TRBV4-2 CASSQNGQGGTNEKLFF TGTGCCAGCAGCCAAAACGGGCAGGGAGGAACTAATGAAAAACTGTTTTTT
many TRBD1 TRBJ2-3 TRBV20-1 CSSPGTGGTDTQYF TGCAGTTCTCCGGGTACAGGGGGAACAGATACGCAGTATTTT
few - TRBJ2-7 TRBV28 CASSSMAQSAYEQYF TGTGCCAGCAGTTCGATGGCTCAGTCTGCCTACGAGCAGTACTTC
few TRBD2 TRBJ2-1 TRBV20-1 CSARDGREGREQFF TGCAGTGCTAGAGATGGGCGGGAGGGCCGCGAGCAGTTCTTC
- TRBD2 TRBJ2-5 TRBV7-7 CASSLAETSGGGRETQYF TGTGCCAGCAGCTTAGCCGAGACTAGCGGGGGTGGACGGGAGACCCAGTACTTC
- - TRBJ2-1 TRBV5-1 CASSLEVPSSYNEQFF TGCGCCAGCAGCTTGGAGGTCCCGAGCTCCTACAATGAGCAGTTCTTC
many TRBD1 TRBJ2-5 TRBV6-1 CASRRQGRETQYF TGTGCCAGCAGAAGACAGGGGCGGGAGACCCAGTACTTC
- - TRBJ2-3 TRBV24-1 CATSDLLRDTQYF TGTGCCACCAGTGATTTGCTAAGGGATACGCAGTATTTT
- - TRBJ1-5 TRBV28 CASSLTGESNQPQHF TGTGCCAGCAGTTTAACGGGGGAGAGCAATCAGCCCCAGCATTTT
many - TRBJ2-7 TRBV20-1 CSVKGDTYYEQYF TGCAGCGTTAAAGGGGACACCTACTACGAGCAGTACTTC
few TRBD1 TRBJ2-1 TRBV4-2 CASSPDRAGEQFF TGTGCCAGCAGCCCAGACAGGGCCGGTGAGCAGTTCTTC
few TRBD2 TRBJ2-5 TRBV12-5 CASGLGLAQETQYF TGTGCTAGTGGTTTGGGACTAGCACAAGAGACCCAGTACTTC
- TRBD1 TRBJ2-2 TRBV5-1 CASSLKGQGSGELFF TGCGCCAGCAGCTTGAAGGGACAGGGGTCCGGGGAGCTGTTTTTT
few TRBD1 TRBJ1-3 TRBV2 CASTPGGIGNTIYF TGTGCCAGCACTCCAGGGGGTATTGGAAACACCATATATTTT
- TRBD2 TRBJ2-1 TRBV4-2 CASSQGLAGVVGEQFF TGTGCCAGCAGCCAAGGCCTAGCGGGAGTGGTAGGCGAGCAGTTCTTC
- TRBD1 TRBJ2-5 TRBV23-1 CASSLSPSPGQGAMGETQYF TGCGCCAGCAGTCTGAGCCCTTCTCCGGGACAGGGGGCTATGGGGGAGACCCAGTACTTC
few - TRBJ2-7 TRBV28 CASRSGTRGVASYEQYF TGTGCCAGCAGATCCGGGACCCGGGGTGTTGCATCCTACGAGCAGTACTTC
- - TRBJ2-6 TRBV19 CASSPKGSGANVLTF TGTGCCAGTAGCCCCAAGGGCTCTGGGGCCAACGTCCTGACTTTC
few TRBD1 TRBJ2-2 TRBV7-9 CASSFGTGRGELFF TGTGCCAGCAGCTTTGGGACAGGTCGCGGGGAGCTGTTTTTT
few - TRBJ1-3 TRBV12-3/TRBV12-4 CASSLARGNTIYF TGTGCCAGCAGTTTGGCGCGAGGAAACACCATATATTTT
- TRBD2 TRBJ2-2 TRBV4-2 CASSQTTSGGVSGELFF TGTGCCAGCAGCCAGACGACTAGCGGGGGGGTAAGCGGGGAGCTGTTTTTT
- TRBD2 TRBJ2-7 TRBV18 CASFQSAGGNYEQYF TGTGCCAGCTTCCAATCGGCGGGGGGCAACTACGAGCAGTACTTC
few - TRBJ2-3 TRBV5-6 CASSLVAFGVPDTQYF TGTGCCAGCAGCTTGGTGGCTTTCGGGGTCCCAGATACGCAGTATTTT
many - TRBJ2-7 TRBV20-1 CSAEPGTGTYEQYF TGCAGTGCAGAGCCCGGGACTGGGACCTACGAGCAGTACTTC
many - TRBJ2-1 TRBV7-9 CASSSKALEGDEQFF TGTGCCAGCAGCTCTAAGGCCCTCGAGGGCGATGAGCAGTTCTTC
many - TRBJ2-3 TRBV5-1 CASSLDRVTDTQYF TGCGCCAGCAGCTTGGACAGGGTCACAGATACGCAGTATTTT
few TRBD1 TRBJ2-6 TRBV5-1 CASSSTGGGANVLTF TGCGCCAGCAGCTCAACAGGGGGCGGGGCCAACGTCCTGACTTTC
- TRBD1 TRBJ2-3 TRBV2 CASSRGQGRDTQYF TGTGCCAGCAGCCGAGGACAGGGGCGAGATACGCAGTATTTT
- TRBD1 TRBJ1-4 TRBV7-9 CASSPGTGPKKLFF TGTGCCAGCAGCCCCGGGACAGGGCCGAAAAAACTGTTTTTT
many TRBD1 TRBJ2-7 TRBV12-3/TRBV12-4 CASSFRQGAYEQYF TGTGCCAGCAGTTTTAGGCAGGGGGCTTACGAGCAGTACTTC
- TRBD1 TRBJ2-5 TRBV25-1 CASSEGWTGSGQETQYF TGTGCCAGCAGTGAGGGTTGGACAGGGAGTGGACAAGAGACCCAGTACTTC
many - TRBJ2-7 TRBV3-1 CASCLAVRSYEQYF TGTGCCAGCTGTCTGGCAGTGAGATCCTACGAGCAGTACTTC
few - TRBJ2-3 TRBV7-2 CASSLPHGLSTDTQYF TGTGCCAGCAGCCTCCCCCACGGGCTTAGCACAGATACGCAGTATTTT
- - TRBJ2-1 TRBV5-1 CASSTRGAEQFF TGCGCCAGCAGCACTAGGGGGGCTGAGCAGTTCTTC
few - TRBJ2-3 TRBV7-2 CASSLASGTRRDTQYF TGTGCCAGCAGCTTAGCCTCCGGGACAAGAAGGGATACGCAGTATTTT
- - TRBJ2-5 TRBV20-1 CSVGPTQETQYF TGCAGTGTGGGTCCTACACAAGAGACCCAGTACTTC